This T cell receptor (beta chain) was captured in a study of T and B cells in COVID-19 patients. The overall study: Most recovered patients had mild to moderate COVID-19 treated as outpatients.

BIOMED2 TRB-A/B primer pools were used in multiplex TRB PCR. One entry per CDR3 protein results from TCRdb running MiXCR on the multiplex PCR reads. The sample holds about 7,000 distinct CDR3 sequences, roughly 20% seen once. The CDR3 spans 13 residues. V was clipped by 2 bases and J by 0 bases, with 2 bases between them. Looked up from germline, CDR1 is LGHNA and CDR2 is YNFKEQ. TRB was amplified from around 250-500 ng of blood genomic DNA. Only a few counts were recorded for this clonotype. This chain joins TRBV4-2 and TRBJ2-1, with D hard to call. The sample was blood. The receptor's source is a human donor who had recovered from COVID-19. CDR3 protein: CASSQPSYNEQFF. The CDR3, as DNA: TGTGCCAGCAGCCAACCCTCCTACAATGAGCAGTTCTTC.